These 7 T cell receptor beta chains share one sample of origin, sequenced in a study of CD8 T cells in ankylosing spondylitis. TCRdb reanalysed the 5' RACE reads using MiXCR and keeps one entry per CDR3 protein. The sample includes around 25,000 distinct CDR3 sequences, 10% to 15% of them seen just once. Sequencing used blood. The receptor set was obtained from a male donor with ankylosing spondylitis or in good health (not recorded which).

Ten or more counts support this clonotype. This chain joins TRBV3-1 and TRBJ2-7, with 9 bases matching TRBD2. CDR3 length: 15 amino acids. Unmatched junction bases numbered 5, after V lost 1 base and J lost 4 bases. Germline V gene lookup returns CDR1 LGHDT and CDR2 YNNKEL (reference sequence). The CDR3 nucleotides read TGTGCCAGCAGCCAAGGAACTAGCGGGTTGTACGAGCAGTACGTC. Translated, it gives CASSQGTSGLYEQYV.

This clonotype was counted at least ten times. This sequence joins TRBV7-9 and TRBJ2-5; tentative D call: TRBD2 (5 bases). The CDR3 contains 15 residues. Trimming stripped 5 bases from V and 3 bases from J, with 16 bases between. Germline assignment: CDR1 SEHNR and CDR2 FQNEAQ (reference sequence). CDR3 DNA sequence: TGTGCCAGCAGCCTGCTCGGACGGGGTAAAGAGACCCAGTACTTC. Its translation is CASSLLGRGKETQYF.

This clonotype was seen many times. The rearrangement uses TRBV28 and TRBJ1-4, with 10 positions matching TRBD1. In germline, CDR1 is MDHEN, CDR2 SYDVKM. The CDR3 spans 15 residues. J gave up 5 bases and V 1 base, and 1 base lay outside the gene matches. DNA of the CDR3: TGTGCCAGCAGTTTATCGGACAGGGGGAATGAAAAACTGTTTTTT. Protein product: CASSLSDRGNEKLFF.

This clonotype has ten or more counts. The rearrangement joins TRBV5-1 to TRBJ1-1, with TRBD1 matching 8 bases. V lost 3 bases to trimming and J lost 1 base; unmatched junction nucleotides: 5. CDR1 SGHRS and CDR2 YFSETQ come from the germline V gene. The CDR3 totals 15 residues. The CDR3 region is CASSSNQGANTEAFF. CDR3 in DNA: TGCGCCAGCAGCTCAAATCAGGGGGCGAACACTGAAGCTTTCTTT.

This clonotype was counted ten times or more. V and J are TRBV5-1 and TRBJ2-2, with 9 bases identical to TRBD2. The V gene's germline CDR1 is SGHRS and CDR2 YFSETQ. CDR3 length equals 15 residues. Unmatched junction bases numbered 7, after V lost 3 bases and J lost 7 bases. This chain's CDR3 is CASSSRPSGDGELFF. CDR3 in DNA: TGCGCCAGCAGCTCCCGACCTAGCGGGGACGGGGAGCTGTTTTTT.

The J gene is TRBJ2-2, the V gene TRBV29-1; 11 nucleotides align to TRBD2. CDR1 and CDR2 from the germline V gene are SQVTM and ANQGSEA. This CDR3 is built from 16 residues. V lost 4 bases and J lost 3; bases outside the gene matches: 7. The CDR3 nucleotides read TGCAGCGTTGGGGGGACTAGCGGACATTACACCGGGGAGCTGTTTTTT. Its translation is CSVGGTSGHYTGELFF.

Ten or more counts support this clonotype. The genes are TRBV7-2 and TRBJ2-3; unclear D gene. V was shortened by 1 base and J by 2 bases, with 4 bases between the two germline ends. The CDR3 loop spans 13 amino acids. Germline assignment: CDR1 SGHTA and CDR2 FQGNSA. CDR3 DNA: TGTGCCAGCAGCTTAGTCACCACAGATACGCAGTATTTT. It specifies CASSLVTTDTQYF.